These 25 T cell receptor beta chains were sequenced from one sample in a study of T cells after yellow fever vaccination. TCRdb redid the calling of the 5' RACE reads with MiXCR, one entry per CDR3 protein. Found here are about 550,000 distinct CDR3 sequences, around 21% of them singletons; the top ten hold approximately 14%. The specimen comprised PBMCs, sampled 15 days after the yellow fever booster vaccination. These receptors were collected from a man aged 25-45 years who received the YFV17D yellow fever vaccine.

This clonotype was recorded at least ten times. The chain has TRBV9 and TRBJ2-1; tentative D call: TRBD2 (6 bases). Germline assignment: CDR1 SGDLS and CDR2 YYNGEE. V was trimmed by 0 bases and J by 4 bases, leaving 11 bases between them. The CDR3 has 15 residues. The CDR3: CASSVAGAGYNEQFF. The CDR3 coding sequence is TGTGCCAGCAGCGTAGCTGGGGCGGGGTACAATGAGCAGTTCTTC. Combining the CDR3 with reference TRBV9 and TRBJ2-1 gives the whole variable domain DSGVTQTPKHLITATGQRVTLRCSPRSGDLSVYWYQQSLDQGLQFLIQYYNGEERAKGNILERFSAQQFPDLHSELNLSSLELGDSALYFCASSVAGAGYNEQFFGPGTRLTVL.

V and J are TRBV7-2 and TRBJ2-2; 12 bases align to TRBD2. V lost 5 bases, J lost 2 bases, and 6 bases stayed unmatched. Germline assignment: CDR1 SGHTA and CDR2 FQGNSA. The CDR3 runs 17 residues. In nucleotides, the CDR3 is TGTGCCAGCAGCAGCGCTAGCGGGAGGGCCAACACCGGGGAGCTGTTTTTT. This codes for CASSSASGRANTGELFF.

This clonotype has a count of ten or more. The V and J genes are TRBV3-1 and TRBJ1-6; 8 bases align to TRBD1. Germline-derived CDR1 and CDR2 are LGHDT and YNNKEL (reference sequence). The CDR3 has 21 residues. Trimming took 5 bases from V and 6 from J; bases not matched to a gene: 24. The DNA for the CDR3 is TGTGCCAGCAGCTCCCCGTCGGCCCGACAGGGGCGATTTGCCATTAATTCACCCCTCCACTTT. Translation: CASSSPSARQGRFAINSPLHF.

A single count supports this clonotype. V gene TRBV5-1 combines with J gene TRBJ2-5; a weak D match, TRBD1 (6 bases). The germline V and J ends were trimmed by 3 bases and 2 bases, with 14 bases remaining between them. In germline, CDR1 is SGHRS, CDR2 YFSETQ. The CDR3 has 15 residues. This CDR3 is CASSSQDRRQETQYF. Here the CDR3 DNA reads TGCGCCAGCAGCTCTCAGGACAGACGACAAGAGACCCAGTACTTC.

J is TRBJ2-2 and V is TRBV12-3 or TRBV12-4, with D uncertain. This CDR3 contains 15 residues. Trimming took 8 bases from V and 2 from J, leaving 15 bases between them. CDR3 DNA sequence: TGTGCCAGCTCGCCCCGGGCCCTTAACACCGGGGAGCTGTTTTTT. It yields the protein CASSPRALNTGELFF.

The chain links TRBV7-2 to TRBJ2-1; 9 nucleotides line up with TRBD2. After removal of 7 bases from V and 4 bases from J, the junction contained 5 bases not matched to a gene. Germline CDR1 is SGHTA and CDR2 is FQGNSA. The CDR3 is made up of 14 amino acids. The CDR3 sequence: CASNLAGPYNEQFF. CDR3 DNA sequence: TGTGCCAGCAACCTAGCGGGGCCATACAATGAGCAGTTCTTC.

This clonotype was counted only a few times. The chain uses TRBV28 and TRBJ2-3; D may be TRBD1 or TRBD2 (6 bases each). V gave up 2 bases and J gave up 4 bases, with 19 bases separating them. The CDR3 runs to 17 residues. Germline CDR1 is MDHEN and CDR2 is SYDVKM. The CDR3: CASSLTGTFGGPDTQYF. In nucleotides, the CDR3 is TGTGCCAGCAGTTTAACGGGTACCTTCGGGGGCCCAGATACGCAGTATTTT.

The CDR3 here is CASSLIGRGTGELFF. Here the CDR3 DNA reads TGCGCCAGCAGCTTAATTGGACGGGGTACCGGGGAGCTGTTTTTT. The rearrangement links TRBV5-1 to TRBJ2-2; tentative D call: TRBD2 (5 bases). Trimming took off 2 bases at V and 5 bases at J, with 13 bases between the two ends. Germline CDR1 and CDR2: SGHRS and YFSETQ. The CDR3 has 15 amino acids.

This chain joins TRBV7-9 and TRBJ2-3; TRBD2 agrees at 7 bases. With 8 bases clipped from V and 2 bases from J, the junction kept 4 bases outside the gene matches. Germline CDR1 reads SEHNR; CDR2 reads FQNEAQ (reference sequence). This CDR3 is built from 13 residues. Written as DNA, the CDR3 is TGTGCCAGCCTAGCGGTGATCACAGATACGCAGTATTTT. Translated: CASLAVITDTQYF.

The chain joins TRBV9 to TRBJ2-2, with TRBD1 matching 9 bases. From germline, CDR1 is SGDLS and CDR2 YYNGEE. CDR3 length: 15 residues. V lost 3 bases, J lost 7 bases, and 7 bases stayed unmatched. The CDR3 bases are TGTGCCAGCAGCGGTTCGGGACAGGGCGACGGGGAGCTGTTTTTT. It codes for CASSGSGQGDGELFF. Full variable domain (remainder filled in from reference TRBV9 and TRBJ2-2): DSGVTQTPKHLITATGQRVTLRCSPRSGDLSVYWYQQSLDQGLQFLIQYYNGEERAKGNILERFSAQQFPDLHSELNLSSLELGDSALYFCASSGSGQGDGELFFGEGSRLTVL.

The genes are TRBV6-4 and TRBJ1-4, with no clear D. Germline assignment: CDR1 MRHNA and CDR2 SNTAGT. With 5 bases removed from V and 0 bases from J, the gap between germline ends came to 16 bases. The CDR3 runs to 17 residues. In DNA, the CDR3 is TGTGCCAGCAGTTTGTACAGCCGGATCCCAACTAATGAAAAACTGTTTTTT. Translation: CASSLYSRIPTNEKLFF.

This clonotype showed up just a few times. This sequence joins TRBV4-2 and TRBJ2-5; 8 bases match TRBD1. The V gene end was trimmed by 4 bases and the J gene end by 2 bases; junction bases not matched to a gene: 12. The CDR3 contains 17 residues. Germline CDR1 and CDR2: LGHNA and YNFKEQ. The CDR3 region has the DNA TGTGCCAGCAGCCGGACCCCCGGACAGGGAAGGCAAGAGACCCAGTACTTC. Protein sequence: CASSRTPGQGRQETQYF.

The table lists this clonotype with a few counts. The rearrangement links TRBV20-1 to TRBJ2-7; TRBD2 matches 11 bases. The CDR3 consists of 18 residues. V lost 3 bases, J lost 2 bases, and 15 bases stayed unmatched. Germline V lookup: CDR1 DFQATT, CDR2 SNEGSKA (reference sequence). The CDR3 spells CSARALAGGLRPTYEQYF. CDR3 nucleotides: TGCAGTGCTAGGGCTCTAGCGGGAGGTCTCCGCCCGACCTACGAGCAGTACTTC.

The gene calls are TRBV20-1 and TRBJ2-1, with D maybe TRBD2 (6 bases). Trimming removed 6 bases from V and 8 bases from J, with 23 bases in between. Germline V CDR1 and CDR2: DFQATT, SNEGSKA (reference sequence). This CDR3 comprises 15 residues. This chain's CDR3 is CSAMTGASPGDEQFF. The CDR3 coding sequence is TGCAGTGCCATGACCGGGGCCTCGCCGGGGGATGAGCAGTTCTTC.

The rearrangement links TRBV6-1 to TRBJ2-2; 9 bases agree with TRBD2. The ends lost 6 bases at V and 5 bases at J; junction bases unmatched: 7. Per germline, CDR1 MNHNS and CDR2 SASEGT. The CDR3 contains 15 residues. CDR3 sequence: CASRFRGGGTGELFF. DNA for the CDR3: TGTGCCAGCAGATTCCGCGGGGGGGGGACCGGGGAGCTGTTTTTT.

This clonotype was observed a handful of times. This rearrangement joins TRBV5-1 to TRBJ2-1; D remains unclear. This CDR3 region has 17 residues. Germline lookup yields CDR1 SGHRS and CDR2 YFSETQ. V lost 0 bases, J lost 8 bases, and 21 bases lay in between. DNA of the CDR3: TGCGCCAGCAGCTTGGTGTCCAGTTCTCTCCTAGGCGATGAGCAGTTCTTC. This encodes CASSLVSSSLLGDEQFF.

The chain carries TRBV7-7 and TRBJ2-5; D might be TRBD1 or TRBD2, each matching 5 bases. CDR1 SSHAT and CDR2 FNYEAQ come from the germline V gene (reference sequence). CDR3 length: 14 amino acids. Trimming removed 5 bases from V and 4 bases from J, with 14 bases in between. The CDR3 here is CASSQRGRGETQYF. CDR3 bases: TGTGCCAGCAGCCAGAGGGGCCGAGGAGAGACCCAGTACTTC.

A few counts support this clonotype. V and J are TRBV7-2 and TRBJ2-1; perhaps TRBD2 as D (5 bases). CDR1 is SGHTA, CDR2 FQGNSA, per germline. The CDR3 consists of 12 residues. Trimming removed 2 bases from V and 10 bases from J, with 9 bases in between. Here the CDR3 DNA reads TGTGCCAGCAGCTTATACTCGGGAGAGCAGTTCTTC. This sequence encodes CASSLYSGEQFF.

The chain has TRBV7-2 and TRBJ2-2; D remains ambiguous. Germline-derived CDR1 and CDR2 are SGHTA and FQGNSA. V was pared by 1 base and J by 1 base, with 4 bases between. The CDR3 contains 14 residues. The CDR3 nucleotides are TGTGCCAGCAGCTTAGAAATGAACACCGGGGAGCTGTTTTTT. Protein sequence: CASSLEMNTGELFF.

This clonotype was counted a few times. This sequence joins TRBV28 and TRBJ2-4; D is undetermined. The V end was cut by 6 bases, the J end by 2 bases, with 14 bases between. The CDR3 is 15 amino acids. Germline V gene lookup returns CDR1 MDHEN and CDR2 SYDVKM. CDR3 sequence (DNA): TGTGCCAGCAGGCCCCTTGGGGTGACCAAAAACATTCAGTACTTC. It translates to CASRPLGVTKNIQYF.

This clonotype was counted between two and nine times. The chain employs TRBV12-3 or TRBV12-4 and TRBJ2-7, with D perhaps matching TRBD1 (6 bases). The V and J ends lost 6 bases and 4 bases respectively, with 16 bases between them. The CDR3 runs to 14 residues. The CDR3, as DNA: TGTGCCAGCAGCCCCGGGACACGGGCGTACGAGCAGTACTTC. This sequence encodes CASSPGTRAYEQYF.

The CDR3 protein is CASRGSGPDPNEQFF. CDR3 nucleotides: TGTGCCAGCAGGGGTTCGGGACCAGACCCCAATGAGCAGTTCTTC. The chain recombines TRBV6-1 with TRBJ2-1; D tentatively fits TRBD1 or TRBD2 (5 bases each). This CDR3 has 15 amino acids. The ends were cut back, 6 bases at V and 6 bases at J, with 18 bases in the middle. Germline V gives CDR1 MNHNS, CDR2 SASEGT.

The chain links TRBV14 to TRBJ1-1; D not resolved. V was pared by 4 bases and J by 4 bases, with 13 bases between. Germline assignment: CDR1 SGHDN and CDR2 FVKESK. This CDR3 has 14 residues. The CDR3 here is CASSPRWQSTEAFF. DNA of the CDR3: TGTGCCAGCAGCCCCCGGTGGCAGAGCACTGAAGCTTTCTTT.

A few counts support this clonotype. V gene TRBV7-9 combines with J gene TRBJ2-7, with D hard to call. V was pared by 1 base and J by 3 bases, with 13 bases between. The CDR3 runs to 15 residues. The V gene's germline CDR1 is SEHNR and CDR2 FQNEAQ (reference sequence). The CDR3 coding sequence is TGTGCCAGCAGCTTAGGTCCAGACGAGGTCTACGAGCAGTACTTC. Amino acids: CASSLGPDEVYEQYF.

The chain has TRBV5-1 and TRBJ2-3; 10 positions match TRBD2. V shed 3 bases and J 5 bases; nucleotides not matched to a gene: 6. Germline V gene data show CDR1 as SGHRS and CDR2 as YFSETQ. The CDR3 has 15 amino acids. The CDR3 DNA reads TGCGCCAGCAGCTCCGGGGCTAGCGGGAGAGATACGCAGTATTTT. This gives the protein CASSSGASGRDTQYF.